This T cell receptor beta chain was recovered during a study of shared clonotypes between healthy human individuals. Terminally differentiated effector memory CD45RA+ cells were left out of the naive CD8 fraction, which was CD45RO-negative and positively selected for CCR7. Some clones are missing from TCRdb's copy, which holds only in-frame ones; the method was immunoSEQ multiplex PCR. The sample comprises around 550,000 clones, 90% to 95% of which are singletons, and about 0.11% rests with the top ten. Study-wide points: Some clonotypes were shared by all four sorted-subset donors, while others were not shared. The non-shared ones had lower generation probabilities than the shared ones. A generally larger estimated richness was seen in naive subsets than in memory subsets.

Per germline, CDR1 MGHDK and CDR2 SYGVNS. V dropped 8 bases and J dropped 5 bases, with 12 bases sitting between them. The CDR3 has 12 amino acids. Note on this clone: The antigen is not known.

J is TRBJ1-2 and V is TRBV25-1; D is ambiguous. The TCR sequence derives from a woman aged 30 to 39 in good health. Sample: naive CD8+ T cells sorted from blood. DNA of the CDR3: TGTGCCAGCGGGGAAGAAGGGTATGGCTACACCTTC. It codes for CASGEEGYGYTF.